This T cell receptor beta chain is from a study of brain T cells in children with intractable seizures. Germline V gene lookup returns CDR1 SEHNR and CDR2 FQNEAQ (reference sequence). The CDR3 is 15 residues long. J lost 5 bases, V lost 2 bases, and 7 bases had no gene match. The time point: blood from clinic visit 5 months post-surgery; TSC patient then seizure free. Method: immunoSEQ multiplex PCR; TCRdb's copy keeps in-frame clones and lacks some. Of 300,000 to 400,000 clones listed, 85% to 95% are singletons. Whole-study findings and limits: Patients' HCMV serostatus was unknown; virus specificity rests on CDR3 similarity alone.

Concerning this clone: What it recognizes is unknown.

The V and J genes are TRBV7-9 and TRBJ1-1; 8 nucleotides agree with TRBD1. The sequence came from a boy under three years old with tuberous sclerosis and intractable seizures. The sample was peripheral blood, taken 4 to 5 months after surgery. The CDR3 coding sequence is TGTGCCAGCAGCTTAAAACAGGGGGTAGAGACTGAAGCTTTCTTT. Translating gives CASSLKQGVETEAFF.